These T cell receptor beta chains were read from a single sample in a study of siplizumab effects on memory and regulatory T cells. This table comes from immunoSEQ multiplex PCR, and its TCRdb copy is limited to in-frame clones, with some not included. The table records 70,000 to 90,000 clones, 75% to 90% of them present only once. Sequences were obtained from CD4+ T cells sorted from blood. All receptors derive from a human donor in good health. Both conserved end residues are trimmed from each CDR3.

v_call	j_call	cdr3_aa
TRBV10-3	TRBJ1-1	AISESIRDLQAF
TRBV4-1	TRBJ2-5	ASSRTQGETQY
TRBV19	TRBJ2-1	ASSVDSGSSYNEQF
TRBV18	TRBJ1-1	ASSSKQGARAF
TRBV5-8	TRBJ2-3	ASSLEGQGSTSSTDTQY
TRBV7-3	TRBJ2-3	ASSQPGTTDTQY
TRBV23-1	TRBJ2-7	ASSQSARGHNEQY
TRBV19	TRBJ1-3	ASSVPGTISGNTIY
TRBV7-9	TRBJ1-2	ASSWTGGDGYT
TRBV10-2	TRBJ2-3	ASSRGGLHGTDTQY
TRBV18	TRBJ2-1	ASSPAGQLSSYNEQF
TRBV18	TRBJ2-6	ASSRQRGANVLT
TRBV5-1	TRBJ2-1	ASSGGLAGKYNEQF
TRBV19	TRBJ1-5	ASSTRTGSNQPQH
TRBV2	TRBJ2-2	ASSASGNTGELF
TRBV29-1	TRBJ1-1	SAVLGDTEAF
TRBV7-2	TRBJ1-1	ASSPQNIYTEAF
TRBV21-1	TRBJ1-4	ASSNGRTDEKLF
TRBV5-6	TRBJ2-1	ASSSSHRGSNEQF
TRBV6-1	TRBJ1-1	ASSKGAPEAF
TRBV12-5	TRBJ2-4	ASGNRAQNIQY
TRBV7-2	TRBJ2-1	ASSLVQGTSGSYNEQF
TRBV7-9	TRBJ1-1	ASGHRGRPTEAF
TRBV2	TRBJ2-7	ASRGLSYEQY
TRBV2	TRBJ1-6	ASSGPPARSSPLH
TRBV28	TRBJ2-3	ASSLGQSTDTQY
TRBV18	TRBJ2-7	ASSPGGHSLYEQY
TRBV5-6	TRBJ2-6	ASAGGPSGANVLT
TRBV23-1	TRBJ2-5	ASSQTRGETQY
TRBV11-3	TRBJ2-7	ASGAGAYEQY
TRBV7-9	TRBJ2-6	ASSSSLQGPGANVLT
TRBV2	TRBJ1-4	ASSAGFGAGADEKLF
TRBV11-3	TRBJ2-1	ASSLGPRDSYNEQF
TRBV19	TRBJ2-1	ASSIASGRAAEQF
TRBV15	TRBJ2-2	ATSKGSGYSGELF
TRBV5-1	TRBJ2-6	ASSLVGLAGANVLT
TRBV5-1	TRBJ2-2	ASSFRVLRDTGELF
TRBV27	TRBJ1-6	ASSPLSPNSPLH
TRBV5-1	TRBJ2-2	ASRGGRGTGELF
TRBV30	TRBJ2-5	AWRSSIEEETQY
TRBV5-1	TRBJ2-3	ASSSEPPGQGRSTDTQY
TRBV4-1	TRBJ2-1	ASSQSRDRGPSSYNEQF
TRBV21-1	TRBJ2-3	ASSKSDWASSTDTQY
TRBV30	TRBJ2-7	AWNRGTYEQY
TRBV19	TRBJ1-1	ASSLVVDTEAF
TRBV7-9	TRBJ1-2	ASSYQGGGYT
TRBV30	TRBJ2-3	AWSKTGLTQY
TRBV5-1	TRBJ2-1	ASSLGLAGASEQF
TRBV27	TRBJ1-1	ASRGATNTEAF
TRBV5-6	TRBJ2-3	ASSLGSADTQY
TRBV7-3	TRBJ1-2	ASSPGPDSYGYT
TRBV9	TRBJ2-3	ASSYLAGGYSTDTQY
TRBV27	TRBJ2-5	ASSLTPRGGHGFQETQY